This TCR beta chain comes out of a study of blood T cell repertoires in COVID-19. Study in general: The United States, Italy and Spain were the sources of the acute and convalescent COVID-19 samples.

The study drew participants aged 18 to 89 years from roughly 25 US areas. This clone was picked up one time. Germline V gene lookup returns CDR1 SGHRS and CDR2 YFSETQ. V was cut by 0 bases and J by 6 bases, with 12 bases left in between. The CDR3 is 15 residues long. As processed by the authors: The assay estimated nucleated cells by amplifying reference gene primers. Sequenced by immunoSEQ multiplex PCR; TCRdb stores in-frame clones only, minus some. The V and J calls and clone size are taken from that table; D and trimming were inferred from the DNA. This sample has 250,000 to 350,000 clones; around 90% occur once, and the top ten carry approximately 17%.

The clonotype originates from a woman aged 25 to 39 who had recovered from COVID-19. Sequenced: PBMCs or T cells enriched from blood (not recorded which). The V gene is TRBV5-1, the J gene TRBJ2-2, with unresolved D. The CDR3 reads CASSLDRLSPGELFF. The CDR3 DNA sequence: TGCGCCAGCAGCTTGGATCGATTGAGCCCCGGGGAGCTGTTTTTT.